A single sample gave rise to the 4 T cell receptor beta chains below, sequenced in a study of T cell responses to AZD1222 COVID-19 vaccine. Sequencing was performed with immunoSEQ multiplex PCR; in TCRdb, only in-frame clones are kept and a portion is missing. The repertoire holds about 160,000 clones, more than 75% seen once, with over 4% in the top ten. The source was peripheral blood, collected 28 days after the second AZD1222 dose. These receptors were collected from an adult who received the AZD1222 COVID-19 vaccine.

The chain combines TRBV4-3 with TRBJ2-2; D is undetermined. Germline CDR1 is LGHNA and CDR2 is YSLEER. Trimming left V 0 bases short and J 7 bases short, with 9 bases between. This CDR3 has 14 residues. CDR3 in amino acids: CASSQDRSIGELFF. For the CDR3, the DNA is TGCGCCAGCAGCCAAGATAGGAGTATCGGGGAGCTGTTTTTT.

This clone turned up a few times. The chain is built from TRBV19 and TRBJ1-1; 11 positions agree with TRBD1. Germline V CDR1 and CDR2: LNHDA, SQIVND (reference sequence). The CDR3 sequence is 14 residues long. V shed 6 bases, J shed 6 bases, and the junction held 6 bases outside the gene matches. The CDR3 spells CASRPDRGHPEAFF. The DNA for the CDR3 is TGTGCCAGTAGGCCGGACAGGGGGCACCCTGAAGCTTTCTTT. The variable domain in full, completed from reference TRBV19 and TRBJ1-1, reads DGGITQSPKYLFRKEGQNVTLSCEQNLNHDAMYWYRQDPGQGLRLIYYSQIVNDFQKGDIAEGYSVSREKKESFPLTVTSAQKNPTAFYLCASRPDRGHPEAFFGQGTRLTVV.

The chain couples TRBV12-3 or TRBV12-4 to TRBJ1-1; TRBD1 matches 8 bases. This CDR3 is 12 amino acids long. The J segment lost 10 bases and the V segment lost 5 bases, leaving 6 bases of the junction unmatched. The CDR3 bases are TGTGCCAGCAGTGACAGGGGATTGGTAGCTTTCTTT. This encodes CASSDRGLVAFF.

The rearrangement uses TRBV21-1 and TRBJ2-7; the table's D call, TRBD1, has no DNA check behind it. TRBV21-1 is reported as a pseudogene. This CDR3 is 16 amino acids long. The CDR3 DNA follows: TGTGCCAGCAGCAAAGGGGGCACGGACAGTTACTACGAGCAGTACTTC. Protein sequence: CASSKGGTDSYYEQYF.